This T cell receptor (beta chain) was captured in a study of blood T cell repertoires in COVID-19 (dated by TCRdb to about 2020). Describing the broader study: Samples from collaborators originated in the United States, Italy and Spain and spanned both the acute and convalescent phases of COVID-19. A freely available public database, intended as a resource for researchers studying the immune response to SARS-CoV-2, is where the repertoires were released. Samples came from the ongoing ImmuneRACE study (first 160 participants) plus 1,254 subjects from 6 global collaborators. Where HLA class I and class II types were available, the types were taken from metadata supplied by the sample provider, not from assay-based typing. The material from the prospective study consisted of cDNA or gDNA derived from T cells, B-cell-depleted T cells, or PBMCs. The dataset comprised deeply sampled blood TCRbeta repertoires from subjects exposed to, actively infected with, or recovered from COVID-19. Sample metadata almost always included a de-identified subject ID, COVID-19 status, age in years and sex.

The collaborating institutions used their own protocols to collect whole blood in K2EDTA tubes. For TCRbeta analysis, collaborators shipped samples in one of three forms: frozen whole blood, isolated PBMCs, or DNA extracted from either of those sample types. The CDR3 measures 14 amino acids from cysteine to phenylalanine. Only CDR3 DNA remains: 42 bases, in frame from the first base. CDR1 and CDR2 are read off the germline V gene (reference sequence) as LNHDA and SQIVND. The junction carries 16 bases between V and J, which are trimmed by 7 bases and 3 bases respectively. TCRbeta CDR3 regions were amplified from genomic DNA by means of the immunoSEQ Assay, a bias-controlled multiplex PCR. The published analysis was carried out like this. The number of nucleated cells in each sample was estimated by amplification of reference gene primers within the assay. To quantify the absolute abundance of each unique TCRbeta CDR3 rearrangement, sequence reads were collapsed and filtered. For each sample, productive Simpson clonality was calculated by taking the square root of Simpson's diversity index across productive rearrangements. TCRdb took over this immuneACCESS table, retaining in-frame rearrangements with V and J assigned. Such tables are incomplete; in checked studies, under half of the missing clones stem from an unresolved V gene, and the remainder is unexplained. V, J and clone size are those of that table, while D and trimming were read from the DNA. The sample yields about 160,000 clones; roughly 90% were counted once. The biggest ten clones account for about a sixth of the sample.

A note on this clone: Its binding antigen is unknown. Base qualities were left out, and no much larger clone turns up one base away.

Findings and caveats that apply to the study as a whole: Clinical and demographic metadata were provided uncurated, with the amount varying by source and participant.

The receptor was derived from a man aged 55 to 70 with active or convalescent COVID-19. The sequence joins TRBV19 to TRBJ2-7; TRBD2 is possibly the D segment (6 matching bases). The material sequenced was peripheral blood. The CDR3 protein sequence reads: CASTPAEGLYEQYF. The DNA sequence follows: TGTGCCAGTACCCCCGCGGAGGGCCTCTACGAGCAGTACTTC.